The rows below give T cell receptor beta chains drawn from one sample of a study of cytomegalovirus exposure and HLA in healthy donors. Data came from immunoSEQ multiplex PCR; TCRdb stores just in-frame clones and leaves some out. The sample holds roughly 100,000 clones, around 80% seen once. The material sequenced was PBMCs. All receptors come from a woman aged 40 to 55 in good health and CMV-seronegative. CDR3s include the opening cysteine and the closing phenylalanine or tryptophan. A D gene is named only where the DNA matches it firmly. Expanded clones get a size class; other rows say once, few or many, or leave the size out.

j_gene	abundance	v_gene	d_gene	CDR3nt	CDR3aa
TRBJ2-2	NA	TRBV7-9	NA	TGTTCCAGCAGCTCGCCAGGGAACGCGAACACCGGGGAGCTGTTTTTT	CSSSSPGNANTGELFF
TRBJ2-1	NA	TRBV10-3	TRBD2	TGTGCCATCAGTGAGTCGGGCGGGGGCTCCTACAATGAGCAGTTCTTC	CAISESGGGSYNEQFF
TRBJ1-1	NA	TRBV5-6	NA	TGTGCCAGCATCAACGGGGTGAACACTGAAGCTTTCTTT	CASINGVNTEAFF
TRBJ1-1	few	TRBV19	NA	TGTGCCAGTAGTACCTACAGGGTAAACACTGAAGCTTTCTTT	CASSTYRVNTEAFF
TRBJ1-2	few	TRBV18	NA	TGTGCCAGCTCAGTCAACAGAAACAGTGGCTACACCTTC	CASSVNRNSGYTF
TRBJ2-7	NA	TRBV6-1	NA	TGTGCCAGCCTGGCAGGAACCTACGAGCAGTACTTC	CASLAGTYEQYF
TRBJ1-6	NA	TRBV21-1	NA	TGTGCCAGCAGCCAACCCCCTTTTGACAGGGTCCGCAGCTCCTATAATTCACCCCTCCACTTT	CASSQPPFDRVRSSYNSPLHF
TRBJ2-4	once	TRBV19	NA	TGTGCCAGTAGTATAATCGGGGGAGCCGCCAAAAACATTCAGTACTTC	CASSIIGGAAKNIQYF
TRBJ2-5	NA	TRBV14	TRBD2	TGTGCCAGCAGCCAAGGATATAGCGGGGGAATAAAGACCCAGTACTTC	CASSQGYSGGIKTQYF
TRBJ1-5	NA	TRBV19	TRBD1	TGTGCCAGTAGTACCTACAGGGGAGAGCCCCAGCATTTT	CASSTYRGEPQHF
TRBJ1-2	NA	TRBV6-1	TRBD1	TGTGCCAGCAGTTCCCGGACAGGATCGAACTATGGCTACACCTTC	CASSSRTGSNYGYTF
TRBJ1-1	NA	TRBV7-9	NA	TGTGCCAGCAGCTTTGGGGGCTTGAACACTGAAGCTTTCTTT	CASSFGGLNTEAFF
TRBJ1-4	NA	TRBV5-1	TRBD1	TGCGCCAGCAGCCTACGACAGGGGGCAACTAATGAAAAACTGTTTTTT	CASSLRQGATNEKLFF
TRBJ2-3	NA	TRBV7-2	TRBD2	TGTGCCAGCAGCTTAGGAACTAGCGGACCAGATACGCAGTATTTT	CASSLGTSGPDTQYF
TRBJ2-5	NA	TRBV15	NA	TGTGCCACCAGCAGTGACGGACAAGCACAAGAGACCCAGTACTTC	CATSSDGQAQETQYF
TRBJ1-3	NA	TRBV18	NA	TGTGCCAGCTCACCAGGTGTAACAGACTCTGGAAACACCATATATTTT	CASSPGVTDSGNTIYF
TRBJ2-3	NA	TRBV7-2	NA	TGTGCCAGCAGCTTAAACCTCGCCGGTTCAGATACGCAGTATTTT	CASSLNLAGSDTQYF
TRBJ1-4	NA	TRBV5-8	TRBD1	TGTGCCAGCAGCCCTGACAGGGGAGGTAATGAAAAACTGTTTTTT	CASSPDRGGNEKLFF
TRBJ1-1	NA	TRBV10-3	NA	TGTGCCATCAGTGAGTCGTTCGGGGGGGGCCGTACTGAAGCTTTCTTT	CAISESFGGGRTEAFF
TRBJ2-3	NA	TRBV5-1	TRBD2	TGCGCCAGCAGCCTAGGGACTAGCGGGGGAGATACGCAGTATTTT	CASSLGTSGGDTQYF
TRBJ1-2	NA	TRBV7-9	NA	TGTGCCAGCAGCACGGGGGGGGGTTATGGCTACACCTTC	CASSTGGGYGYTF
TRBJ2-3	NA	TRBV28	NA	TGTGCCAGCAGGTCCCCTTTTTCCTTAGATACGCAGTATTTT	CASRSPFSLDTQYF
TRBJ2-7	once	TRBV21-1	NA	TGTGCCAGCAGCAAAGCCCAGGGGGCCTACGAGCAGTACTTC	CASSKAQGAYEQYF
TRBJ2-1	NA	TRBV6-4	TRBD2	TGTGCCAGCAGTGGAGGGCCTAGCGGGGATCCCTCCTACAATGAGCAGTTCTTC	CASSGGPSGDPSYNEQFF
TRBJ1-1	NA	TRBV6-6	NA	TGTGCCAGCAGTCCCCCGAGGGCCACTGAAGCTTTCTTT	CASSPPRATEAFF
TRBJ2-5	NA	TRBV9	TRBD2	TGTGCCAGCAGCGTAGGAGCTAGCGGGAGGAGAGAGACCCAGTACTTC	CASSVGASGRRETQYF
TRBJ2-7	few	TRBV4-2	NA	TGTGCCAGCAGCCAAGTTTCAGGGGACGAGCAGTACTTC	CASSQVSGDEQYF
TRBJ2-1	NA	TRBV6-1	NA	TGTGCCAGCAGTGAAGCCCGGACGGGGGAGAATGAGCAGTTCTTC	CASSEARTGENEQFF
TRBJ2-3	NA	TRBV30	NA	TGTACCTGGGCTACTACTAGAAGCACAGATACGCAGTATTTT	CTWATTRSTDTQYF
TRBJ1-6	NA	TRBV5-4	TRBD1	TGTGCCAGCAGCGCTCAGGGGGCACTGCCAAATTCACCCCTCCACTTT	CASSAQGALPNSPLHF
TRBJ1-1	NA	TRBV7-8	NA	TGTGCCAGCAGCTTACCCACAAGGGGAAACACTGAAGCTTTCTTT	CASSLPTRGNTEAFF
TRBJ2-3	NA	TRBV7-5	NA	TGTGTCAGAAGCCTCGGGGGTAGAGTCAGCACAGATACGCAGTATTTT	CVRSLGGRVSTDTQYF
TRBJ1-4	NA	TRBV28	NA	TGTGCCAGCAGTCCTGTGGGACATGAAAATGAAAAACTGTTTTTT	CASSPVGHENEKLFF
TRBJ1-1	once	TRBV7-2	NA	TGTGCCAGCAGCTTATGGGGCCCTGAAGCTTTCTTT	CASSLWGPEAFF
TRBJ2-1	NA	TRBV28	TRBD2	TGTGCCAGCAGCCCTGGAAGGACTAGCTCCTACAATGAGCAGTTCTTC	CASSPGRTSSYNEQFF
TRBJ1-1	NA	TRBV19	TRBD1	TGTGCCACCGGACAGGGACCGAACACTGAAGCTTTCTTT	CATGQGPNTEAFF
TRBJ2-2	once	TRBV18	NA	TGTGCCAGCTCACCTGCGGTAGATAGAGCCGGGGAGCTGTTTTTT	CASSPAVDRAGELFF
TRBJ1-2	once	TRBV28	NA	TGTGCCAGCAGTTGGGGCGGCACTTATGGCTACACCTTC	CASSWGGTYGYTF
TRBJ1-2	NA	TRBV7-9	NA	TGTGCCAGCAGCTTAGGGCGGGACTATGGCTACACCTTC	CASSLGRDYGYTF
TRBJ2-3	NA	TRBV29-1	NA	TGCAGCGTTGAGGCCGGGGGAGCCACAGATACGCAGTATTTT	CSVEAGGATDTQYF
TRBJ2-2	NA	TRBV7-9	NA	TGTGCCAGCAGCTTAGGAGGCACCGGGGAGCTGTTTTTT	CASSLGGTGELFF
TRBJ1-1	few	TRBV11-3	NA	TGTGCCAGCAGCTTAGACCTGACAGGCCCCGCTTTCTTT	CASSLDLTGPAFF
TRBJ2-7	NA	TRBV30	TRBD1	TGTGCCTGGGGGACAGGGTCCTACGAGCAGTACTTC	CAWGTGSYEQYF
TRBJ1-1	NA	TRBV7-9	NA	TGTGCCAGCAGCCTGGACAGACCGAGAGGCACTGAAGCTTTCTTT	CASSLDRPRGTEAFF
TRBJ1-2	NA	TRBV19	TRBD1	TGTGCCAGTAGTAAGGGACAGTTGCTGGGCTACACCTTC	CASSKGQLLGYTF
TRBJ1-1	NA	TRBV18	NA	TGTGCCAGCTCACCACCGTCGTCCAGCTCGAGCGGAGCTTTCTTT	CASSPPSSSSSGAFF
TRBJ2-7	NA	TRBV19	NA	TGTGCCAGTAGTCCTAAGGCAGGCCACTCCTACGAGCAGTACTTC	CASSPKAGHSYEQYF
TRBJ2-7	NA	TRBV5-5	NA	TGTGCCAGCAGCCGCGGACAGCAAGTTTACGAGCAGTACTTC	CASSRGQQVYEQYF
TRBJ2-2	NA	TRBV7-9	TRBD1	TGTGCCAGCAGCTTGGAGGACAGGGGCCCTAACACCGGGGAGCTGTTTTTT	CASSLEDRGPNTGELFF
TRBJ1-1	NA	TRBV30	NA	TGTGCCTGGAGTGGACAGGAACCCGGGCTTGGAGCTTTCTTT	CAWSGQEPGLGAFF
TRBJ2-3	NA	TRBV10-3	TRBD2	TGTGCCATCAGTGTTATCGGACTAGCGGTCACAGATACGCAGTATTTT	CAISVIGLAVTDTQYF
TRBJ2-1	NA	TRBV9	TRBD2	TGTGCCAGCAGCGTAGTAAGAGGCAGTCCGACTAGCGGATACAATGAGCAGTTCTTC	CASSVVRGSPTSGYNEQFF
TRBJ1-2	few	TRBV5-1	NA	TGCGCCAGCAGCTTGGTCTCTCAGGGGATAAATGGCTACACCTTC	CASSLVSQGINGYTF
TRBJ2-2	few	TRBV10-3	TRBD1	TGTGCCATCAGTGTACTGGGACAGGACACCGGGGAGCTGTTTTTT	CAISVLGQDTGELFF
TRBJ2-1	NA	TRBV9	NA	TGTGCCAGCAGCCCACTTAGCGGATTCCTGGGGAATGAGCAGTTCTTC	CASSPLSGFLGNEQFF
TRBJ1-1	NA	TRBV29-1	TRBD1	TGCAGCGCCACCACAGGGGGAGCGAACACTGAAGCTTTCTTT	CSATTGGANTEAFF
TRBJ2-5	once	TRBV15	NA	TGTGCCACCAGCAGAGATCGGGGAAAAGAGACCCAGTACTTC	CATSRDRGKETQYF
TRBJ2-5	NA	TRBV5-1	TRBD1	TGCGCCAGCAGCTTAGAATGGGGACAGGGCCGCCAAGAGACCCAGTACTTC	CASSLEWGQGRQETQYF
TRBJ1-6	few	TRBV30	NA	TGTGCCTGGAGTCCGGGATATAATTCACCCCTCCACTTT	CAWSPGYNSPLHF
TRBJ1-1	NA	TRBV2	NA	TGTGCCAGCAGTGAAGCGGTATATATGTTCGGGGGGAACACTGAAGCTTTCTTT	CASSEAVYMFGGNTEAFF